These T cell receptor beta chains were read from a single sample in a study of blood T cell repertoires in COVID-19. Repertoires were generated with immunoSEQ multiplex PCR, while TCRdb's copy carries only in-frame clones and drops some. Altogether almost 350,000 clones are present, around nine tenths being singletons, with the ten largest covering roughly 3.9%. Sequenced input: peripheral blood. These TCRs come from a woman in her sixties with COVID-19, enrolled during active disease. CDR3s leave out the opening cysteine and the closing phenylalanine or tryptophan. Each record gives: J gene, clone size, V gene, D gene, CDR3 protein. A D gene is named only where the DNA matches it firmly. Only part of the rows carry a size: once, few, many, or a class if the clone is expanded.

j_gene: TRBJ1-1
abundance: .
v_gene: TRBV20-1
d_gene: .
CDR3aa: SASFSEAF

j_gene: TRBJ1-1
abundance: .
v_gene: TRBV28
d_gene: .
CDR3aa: ASRTRYLDTEAF

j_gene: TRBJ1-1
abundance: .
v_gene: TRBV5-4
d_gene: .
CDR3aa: ASSLDWTANTEAF

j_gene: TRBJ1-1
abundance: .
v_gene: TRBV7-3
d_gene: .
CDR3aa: ASSLTGDGRTEAF

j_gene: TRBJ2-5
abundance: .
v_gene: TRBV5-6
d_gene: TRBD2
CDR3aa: ASSFFEAGWSGETQY

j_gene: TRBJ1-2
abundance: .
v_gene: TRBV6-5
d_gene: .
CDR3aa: ASTAGRFYGYT

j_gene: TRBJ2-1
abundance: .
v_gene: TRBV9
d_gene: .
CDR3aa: ASSVPPNNEQF

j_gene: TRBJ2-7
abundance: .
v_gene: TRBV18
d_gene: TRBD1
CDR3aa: ASSPMGQGVEQY

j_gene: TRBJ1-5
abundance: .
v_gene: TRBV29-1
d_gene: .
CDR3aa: SVGGGMGQPQH

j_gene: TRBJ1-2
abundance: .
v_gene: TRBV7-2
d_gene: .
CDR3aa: ASSLARANYGYT

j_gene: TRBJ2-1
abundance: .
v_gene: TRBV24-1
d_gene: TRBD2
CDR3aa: ATSDPRGGYNEQF

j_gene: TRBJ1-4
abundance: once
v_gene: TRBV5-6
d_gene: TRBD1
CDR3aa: ASSLDRRTEKLF

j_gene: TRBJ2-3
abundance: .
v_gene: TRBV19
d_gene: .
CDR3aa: ASSIPRGGTDTQY

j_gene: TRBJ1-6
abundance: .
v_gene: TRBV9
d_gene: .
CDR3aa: ASSPRGSPLH

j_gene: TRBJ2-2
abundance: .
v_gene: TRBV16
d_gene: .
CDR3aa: ASSHVRGTGELF

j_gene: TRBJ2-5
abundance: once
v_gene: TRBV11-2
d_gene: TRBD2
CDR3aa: ASKIAGGLETQY

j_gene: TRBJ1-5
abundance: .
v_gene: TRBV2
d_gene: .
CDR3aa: ASSPSRSQPQH

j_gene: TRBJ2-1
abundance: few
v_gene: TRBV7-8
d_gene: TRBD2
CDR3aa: ASSFLAVYNEQF

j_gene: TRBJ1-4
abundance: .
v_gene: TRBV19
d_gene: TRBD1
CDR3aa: ATHRPGTGADQV

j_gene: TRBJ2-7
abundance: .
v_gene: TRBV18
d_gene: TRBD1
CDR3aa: ASSPRTGGAYEQY

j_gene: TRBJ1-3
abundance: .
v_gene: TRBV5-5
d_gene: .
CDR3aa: ASSLPRNTIY

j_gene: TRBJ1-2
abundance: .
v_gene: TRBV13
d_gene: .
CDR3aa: ASSSLGGLNYGYT

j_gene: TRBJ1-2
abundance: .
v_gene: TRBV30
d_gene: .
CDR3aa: AWNTQPVYGYT

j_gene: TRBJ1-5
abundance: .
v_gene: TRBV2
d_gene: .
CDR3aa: ASSGTANQPQH

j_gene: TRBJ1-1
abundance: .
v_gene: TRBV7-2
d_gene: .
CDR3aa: ASSLALRNTEAF

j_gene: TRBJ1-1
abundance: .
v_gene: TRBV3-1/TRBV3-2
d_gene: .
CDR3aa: ASSLLSRGDTEAF

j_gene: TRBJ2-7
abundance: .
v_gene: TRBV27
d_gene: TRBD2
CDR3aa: ASSPGGSGYEQY

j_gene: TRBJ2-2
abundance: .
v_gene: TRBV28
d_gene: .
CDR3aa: ASSLTPNTGELF

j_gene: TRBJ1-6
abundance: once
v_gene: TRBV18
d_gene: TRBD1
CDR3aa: ASSPLGQGESPLH

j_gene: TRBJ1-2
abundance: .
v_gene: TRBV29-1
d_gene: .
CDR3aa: SVEDRLYGYT

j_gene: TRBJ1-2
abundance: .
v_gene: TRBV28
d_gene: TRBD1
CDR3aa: AIPRGYDRGEGGYT

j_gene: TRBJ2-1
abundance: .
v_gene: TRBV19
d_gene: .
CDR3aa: ASRRGSKTNEQF

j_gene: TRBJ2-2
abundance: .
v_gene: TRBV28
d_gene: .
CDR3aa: ASSLWRPLTGELF

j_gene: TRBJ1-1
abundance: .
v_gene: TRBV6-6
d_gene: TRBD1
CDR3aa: ASSLQGAPSNTEAF

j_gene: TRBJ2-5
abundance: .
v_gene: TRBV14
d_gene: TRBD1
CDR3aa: ASSPLGGRETQY

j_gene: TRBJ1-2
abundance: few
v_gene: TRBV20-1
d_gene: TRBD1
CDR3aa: SASGSTGSEGYT

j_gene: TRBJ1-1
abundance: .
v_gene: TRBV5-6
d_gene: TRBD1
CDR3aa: ASSTRQGGTEAF

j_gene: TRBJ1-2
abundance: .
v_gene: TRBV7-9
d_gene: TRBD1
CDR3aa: ASSSTQGIAYRYT

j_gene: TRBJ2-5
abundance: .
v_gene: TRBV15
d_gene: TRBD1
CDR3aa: ATSSDRAFKTQY